This T cell receptor (beta chain) was found in a study of blood T cell repertoires in COVID-19. Study summary: Sites in the United States, Italy and Spain provided acute and convalescent COVID-19 samples. PBMCs, B-cell-depleted T cells, or T cells were the source of the cDNA or gDNA that made up the material.

Original processing notes: Cell counts per sample came from amplifying reference gene primers. The assay was immunoSEQ multiplex PCR, and TCRdb's table has in-frame clones only and misses some. V and J calls and clone size are copied from that table; D and trimming were computed from the DNA. Of 80,000 or so clones detected, approximately 82% appear once; the ten largest clones hold about 6.9%. Germline CDR1 and CDR2: DFQATT and SNEGSKA (reference sequence). V lost 3 bases, J lost 6 bases, and 12 bases lay in between. This CDR3 has 13 amino acids. V usage is TRBV20-1 and J usage is TRBJ1-5; D unclear. This TCR was recovered from a human donor in a cohort sampled during active COVID-19. Sequenced material: peripheral blood. Here the CDR3 reads CSASSVIGQPQHF. For the CDR3, the DNA is TGCAGTGCTAGTAGCGTAATCGGTCAGCCCCAGCATTTT.